This record concerns one T cell receptor (beta chain) sequence. Antigen unknown. Per the original methods: Filtering of immunoSEQ junctional sequences could not match full-length read filtering. Sequenced by immunoSEQ multiplex PCR; TCRdb stores in-frame clones only, minus some. V, J and clone size were drawn from that table, and D and trimming were deduced from the DNA. The data show hundreds of thousands of clones, around 67% seen once. These data originate in a study of shared clonotypes between healthy human individuals. Notes on the study in general: What limited the represented genetic and exposure-history diversity was the small number of donors.

V was pared by 8 bases and J by 2 bases, with 3 bases of the junction left unmatched. The CDR3 has 13 amino acids. Germline V gene data show CDR1 as WNHNN and CDR2 as SYGVQD (reference sequence). The sequencing input was memory CD4+ T cells sorted from blood. The subset denotes: CD45RA-negative fraction. The receptor was isolated from a woman aged 30 to 39 in good health. The chain joins TRBV10-1 to TRBJ2-3; 8 positions match TRBD2. CDR3 region: CASGAGVTDTQYF. Here the CDR3 DNA reads TGCGCCAGCGGAGCGGGAGTCACAGATACGCAGTATTTT.